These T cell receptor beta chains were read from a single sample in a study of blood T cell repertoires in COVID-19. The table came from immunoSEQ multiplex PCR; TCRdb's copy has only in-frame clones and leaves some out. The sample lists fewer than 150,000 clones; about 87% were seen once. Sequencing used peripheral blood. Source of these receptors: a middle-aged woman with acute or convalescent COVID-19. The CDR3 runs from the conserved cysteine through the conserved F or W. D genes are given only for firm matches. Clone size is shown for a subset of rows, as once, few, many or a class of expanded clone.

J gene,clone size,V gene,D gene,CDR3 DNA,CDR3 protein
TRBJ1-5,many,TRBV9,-,TGTGCCAGCAGCCCTGGGGGTGGGGACAAACAGCCCCAGCATTTT,CASSPGGGDKQPQHF
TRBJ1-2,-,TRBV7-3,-,TGTGCCAGGGTGGACAGAACTATAGCTAACTATGGCTACACCTTC,CARVDRTIANYGYTF
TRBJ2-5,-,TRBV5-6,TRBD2,TGTGCCAGCAGCGATGCGCGGGAGGGCCTTGAGACCCAGTACTTC,CASSDAREGLETQYF
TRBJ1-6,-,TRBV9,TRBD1,TGTGCCAGCAGCCCCGGGACAGTAGATTCACCCCTCCACTTT,CASSPGTVDSPLHF
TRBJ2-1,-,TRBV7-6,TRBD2,TGTGCCAGCAGCCCACGGACTAGCGGGATAAACAATGAGCAGTTCTTC,CASSPRTSGINNEQFF
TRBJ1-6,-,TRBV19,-,TGTGCCAGTAGTACGGCAGGCAAAGCGGGCACCTATAATTCACCCCTCCACTTT,CASSTAGKAGTYNSPLHF
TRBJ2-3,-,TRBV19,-,TGTGCCAGTAGTAGGGACTTTCCCCCGCAGTATTTT,CASSRDFPPQYF
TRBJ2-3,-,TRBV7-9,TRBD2,TGTGCCAGCAGCGGGACTAGCGGGAGAGCAGATACGCAGTATTTT,CASSGTSGRADTQYF
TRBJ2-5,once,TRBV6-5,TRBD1,TGTGCCAGCGGGAAGACAGGGCTAGAGACCCAGTACTTC,CASGKTGLETQYF
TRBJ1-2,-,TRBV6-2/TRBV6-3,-,TGTGCCAGCAGTTGGCCACGAACCTCTAACTATGGCTACACCTTC,CASSWPRTSNYGYTF
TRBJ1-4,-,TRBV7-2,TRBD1,TGTGCCAGCAGCTCACAGGGGAATAGTGAAAAACTGTTTTTT,CASSSQGNSEKLFF
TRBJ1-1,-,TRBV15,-,TGTGCCACCAGCAGAGTGGGAGACACTGAAGCTTTCTTT,CATSRVGDTEAFF
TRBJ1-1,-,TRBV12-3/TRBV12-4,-,TGTGCCAGCAGCACCAGTTGGAGTCTTGAAGCTTTCTTT,CASSTSWSLEAFF
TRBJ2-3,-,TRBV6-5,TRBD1,TGTGCCAGCAGTTACGACAGGGGTTTCACAGATACGCAGTATTTT,CASSYDRGFTDTQYF
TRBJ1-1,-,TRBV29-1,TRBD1,TGCAGCGTTGACCTGGGACAGGTAATGAACACTGAAGCTTTCTTT,CSVDLGQVMNTEAFF
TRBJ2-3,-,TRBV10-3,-,TGTGCCATCAGTGAATTCTGGGCGGGAAGCACAGATACGCAGTATTTT,CAISEFWAGSTDTQYF
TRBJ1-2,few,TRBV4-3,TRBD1,TGCGCCAGCAGCCAAGATAATTTTGGGACAGCCTATGGCTACACCTTC,CASSQDNFGTAYGYTF
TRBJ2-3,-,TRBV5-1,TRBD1,TGCGCCAGCAGCTGGCCCGGGACAGGTAGCACAGATACGCAGTATTTT,CASSWPGTGSTDTQYF